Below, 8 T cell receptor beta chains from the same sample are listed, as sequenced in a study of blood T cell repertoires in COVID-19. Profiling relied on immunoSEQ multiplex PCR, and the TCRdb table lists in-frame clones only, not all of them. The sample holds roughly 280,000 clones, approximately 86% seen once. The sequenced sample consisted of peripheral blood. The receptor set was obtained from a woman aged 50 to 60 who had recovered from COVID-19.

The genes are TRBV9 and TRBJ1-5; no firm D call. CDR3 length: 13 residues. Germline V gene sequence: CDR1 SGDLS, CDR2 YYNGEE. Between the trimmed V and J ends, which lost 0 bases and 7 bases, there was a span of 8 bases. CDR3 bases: TGTGCCAGCAGCGTAGATTTTCGGCAGCCCCAGCATTTT. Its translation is CASSVDFRQPQHF.

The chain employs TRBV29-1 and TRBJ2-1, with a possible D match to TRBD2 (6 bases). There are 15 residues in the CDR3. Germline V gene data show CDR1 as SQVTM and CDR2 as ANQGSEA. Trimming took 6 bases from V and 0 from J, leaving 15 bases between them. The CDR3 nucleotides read TGCAGCGTGGGACTTCTTCTTAGCTCCTACAATGAGCAGTTCTTC. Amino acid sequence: CSVGLLLSSYNEQFF.

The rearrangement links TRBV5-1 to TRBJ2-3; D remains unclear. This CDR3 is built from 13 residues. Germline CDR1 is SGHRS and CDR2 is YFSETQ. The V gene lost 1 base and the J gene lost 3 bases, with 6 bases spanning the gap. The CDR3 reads CASSLIPTDTQYF. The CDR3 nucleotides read TGCGCCAGCAGCTTGATTCCGACAGATACGCAGTATTTT. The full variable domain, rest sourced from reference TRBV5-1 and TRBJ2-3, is KAGVTQTPRYLIKTRGQQVTLSCSPISGHRSVSWYQQTPGQGLQFLFEYFSETQRNKGNFPGRFSGRQFSNSRSEMNVSTLELGDSALYLCASSLIPTDTQYFGPGTRLTVL.

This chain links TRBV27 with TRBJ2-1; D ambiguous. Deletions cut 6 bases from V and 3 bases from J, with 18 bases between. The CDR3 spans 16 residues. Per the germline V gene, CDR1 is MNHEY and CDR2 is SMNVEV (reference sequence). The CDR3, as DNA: TGTGCCAGCAGCCACCTCCCCGTAGAATTCTACAATGAGCAGTTCTTC. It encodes CASSHLPVEFYNEQFF.

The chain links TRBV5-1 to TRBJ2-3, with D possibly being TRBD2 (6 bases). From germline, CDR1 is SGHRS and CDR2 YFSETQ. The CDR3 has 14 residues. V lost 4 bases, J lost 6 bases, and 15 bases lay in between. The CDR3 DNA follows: TGCGCCAGCAGCCCCTTGGCGGGGACGGATACGCAGTATTTT. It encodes CASSPLAGTDTQYF.

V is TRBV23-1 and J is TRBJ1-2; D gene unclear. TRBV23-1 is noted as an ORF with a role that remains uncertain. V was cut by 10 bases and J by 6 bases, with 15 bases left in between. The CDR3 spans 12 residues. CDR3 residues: CATRRRANGYTF. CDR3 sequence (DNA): TGCGCCACCAGGCGCCGAGCAAATGGCTACACCTTC.

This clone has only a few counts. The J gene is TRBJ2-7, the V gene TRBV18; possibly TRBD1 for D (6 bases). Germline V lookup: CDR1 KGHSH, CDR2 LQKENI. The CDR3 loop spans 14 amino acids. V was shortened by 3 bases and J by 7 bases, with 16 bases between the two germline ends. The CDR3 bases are TGTGCCAGCTCACCTGAGACTGGGGGCTGGGAGCAGTACTTC. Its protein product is CASSPETGGWEQYF. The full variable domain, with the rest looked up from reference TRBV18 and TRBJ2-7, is NAGVMQNPRHLVRRRGQEARLRCSPMKGHSHVYWYRQLPEEGLKFMVYLQKENIIDESGMPKERFSAEFPKEGPSILRIQQVVRGDSAAYFCASSPETGGWEQYFGPGTRLTVT.

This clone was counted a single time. The CDR3: CASSVRVGKGAYSPLHF. The CDR3 nucleotides read TGTGCCAGCAGCGTGCGGGTGGGGAAGGGGGCATATTCACCCCTCCACTTT. The rearrangement links TRBV9 to TRBJ1-6; 7 bases fit TRBD1. Germline V CDR1 and CDR2: SGDLS, YYNGEE. J gave up 8 bases and V 2 bases, and 13 bases lay outside the gene matches. CDR3 size: 17 residues.